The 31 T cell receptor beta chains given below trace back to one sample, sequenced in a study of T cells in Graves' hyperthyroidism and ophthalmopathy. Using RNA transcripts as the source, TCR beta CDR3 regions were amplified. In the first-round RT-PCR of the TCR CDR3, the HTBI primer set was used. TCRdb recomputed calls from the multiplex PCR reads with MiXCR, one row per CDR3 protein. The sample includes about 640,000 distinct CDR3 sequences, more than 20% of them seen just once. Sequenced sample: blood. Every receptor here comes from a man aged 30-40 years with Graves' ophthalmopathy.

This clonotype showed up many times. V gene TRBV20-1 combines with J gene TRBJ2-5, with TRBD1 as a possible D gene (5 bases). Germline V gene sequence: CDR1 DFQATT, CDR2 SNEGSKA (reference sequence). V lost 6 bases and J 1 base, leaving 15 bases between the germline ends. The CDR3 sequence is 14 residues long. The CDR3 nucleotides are TGCAGTGCCCCTAGGGGCGGATTCCAAGAGACCCAGTACTTC. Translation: CSAPRGGFQETQYF.

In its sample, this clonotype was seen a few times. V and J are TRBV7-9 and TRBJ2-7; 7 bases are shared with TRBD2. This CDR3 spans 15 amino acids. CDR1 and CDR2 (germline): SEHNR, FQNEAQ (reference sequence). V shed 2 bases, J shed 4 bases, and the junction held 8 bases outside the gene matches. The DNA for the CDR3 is TGTGCCAGCAGCTTATGGGCGGGAGAGGAGTACGAGCAGTACTTC. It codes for CASSLWAGEEYEQYF.

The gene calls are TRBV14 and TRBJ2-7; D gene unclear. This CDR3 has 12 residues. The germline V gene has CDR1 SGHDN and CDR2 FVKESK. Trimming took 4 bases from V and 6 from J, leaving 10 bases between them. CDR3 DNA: TGTGCCAGCAGCCGCGTTTTTACCGAGCAGTACTTC. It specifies CASSRVFTEQYF.

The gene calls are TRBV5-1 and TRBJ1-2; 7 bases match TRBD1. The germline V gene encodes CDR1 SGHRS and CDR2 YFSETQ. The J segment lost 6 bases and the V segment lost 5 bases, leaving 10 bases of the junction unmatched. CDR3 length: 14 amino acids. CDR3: CASRLRGQEDGYTF. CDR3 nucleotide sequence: TGCGCCAGCAGACTTAGAGGACAGGAGGATGGCTACACCTTC.

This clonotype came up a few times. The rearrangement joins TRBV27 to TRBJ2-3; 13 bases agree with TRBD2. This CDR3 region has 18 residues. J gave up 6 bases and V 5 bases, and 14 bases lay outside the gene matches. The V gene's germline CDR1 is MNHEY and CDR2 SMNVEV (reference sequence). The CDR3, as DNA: TGTGCCAGCAGTACCGCCCCCCCCGGACTAGCGGGAGTGGATACGCAGTATTTT. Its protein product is CASSTAPPGLAGVDTQYF.

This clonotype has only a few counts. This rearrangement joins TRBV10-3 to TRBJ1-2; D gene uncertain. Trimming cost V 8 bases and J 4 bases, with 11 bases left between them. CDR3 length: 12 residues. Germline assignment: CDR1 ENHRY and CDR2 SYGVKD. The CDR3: CAISQKPYGYTF. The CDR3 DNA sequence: TGTGCCATCTCACAGAAGCCCTATGGCTACACCTTC.

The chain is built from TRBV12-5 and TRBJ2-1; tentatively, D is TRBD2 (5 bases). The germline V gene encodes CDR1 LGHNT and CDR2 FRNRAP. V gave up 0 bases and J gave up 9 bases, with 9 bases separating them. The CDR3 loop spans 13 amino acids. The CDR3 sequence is CASGLVWGAEQFF. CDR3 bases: TGTGCTAGTGGTTTGGTGTGGGGAGCTGAGCAGTTCTTC.

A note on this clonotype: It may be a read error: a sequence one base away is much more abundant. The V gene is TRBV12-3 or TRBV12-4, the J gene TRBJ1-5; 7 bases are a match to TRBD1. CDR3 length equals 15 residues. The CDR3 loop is CASGLGVGGQRPQHF. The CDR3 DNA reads TGTGCCAGCGGTTTGGGAGTCGGGGGACAGAGGCCCCAGCATTTT.

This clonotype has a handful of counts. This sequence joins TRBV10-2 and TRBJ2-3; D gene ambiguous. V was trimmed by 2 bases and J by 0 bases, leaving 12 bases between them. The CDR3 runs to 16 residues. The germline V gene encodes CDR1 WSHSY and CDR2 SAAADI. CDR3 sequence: CASSELDGWSTDTQYF. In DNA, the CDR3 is TGCGCCAGCAGTGAGCTCGACGGGTGGAGCACAGATACGCAGTATTTT.

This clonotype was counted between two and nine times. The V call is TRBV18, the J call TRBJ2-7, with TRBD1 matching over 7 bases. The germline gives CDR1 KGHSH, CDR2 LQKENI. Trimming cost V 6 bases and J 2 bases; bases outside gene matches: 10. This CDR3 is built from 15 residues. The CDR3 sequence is CASSRDGQAAYEQYF. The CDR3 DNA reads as TGTGCCAGCTCCCGGGACGGACAGGCCGCCTACGAGCAGTACTTC.

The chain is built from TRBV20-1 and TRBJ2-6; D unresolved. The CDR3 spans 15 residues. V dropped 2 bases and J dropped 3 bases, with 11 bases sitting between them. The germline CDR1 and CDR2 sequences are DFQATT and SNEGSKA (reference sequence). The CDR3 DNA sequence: TGCAGTGCTAGACCCCCGGCAGTTGGGGCCAACGTCCTGACTTTC. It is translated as CSARPPAVGANVLTF.

The CDR3 reads CASSRTSGQNGELFF. CDR3 in DNA: TGTGCCAGCAGCCGGACTAGCGGTCAGAACGGGGAGCTGTTTTTT. The gene calls are TRBV5-6 and TRBJ2-2, with 10 bases matching TRBD2. The CDR3 has 15 residues. Trimming at V came to 4 bases and at J to 7 bases, leaving 7 bases not matched to a gene. Germline values: CDR1 SGHDT, CDR2 YYEEEE.

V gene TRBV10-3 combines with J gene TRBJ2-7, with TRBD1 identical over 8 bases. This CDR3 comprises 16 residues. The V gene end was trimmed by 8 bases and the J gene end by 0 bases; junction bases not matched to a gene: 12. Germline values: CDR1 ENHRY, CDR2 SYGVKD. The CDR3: CAIGPQGALSSYEQYF. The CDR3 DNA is TGTGCCATCGGCCCTCAGGGGGCCCTCAGCTCCTACGAGCAGTACTTC.

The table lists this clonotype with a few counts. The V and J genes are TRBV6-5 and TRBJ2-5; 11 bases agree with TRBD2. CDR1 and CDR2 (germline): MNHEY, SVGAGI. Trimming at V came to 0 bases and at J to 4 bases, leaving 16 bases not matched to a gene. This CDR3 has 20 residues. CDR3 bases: TGTGCCAGCAGTTACTCGAATGGACTAGCGGGCCCAGAGGGGCCAGAGACCCAGTACTTC. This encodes CASSYSNGLAGPEGPETQYF.

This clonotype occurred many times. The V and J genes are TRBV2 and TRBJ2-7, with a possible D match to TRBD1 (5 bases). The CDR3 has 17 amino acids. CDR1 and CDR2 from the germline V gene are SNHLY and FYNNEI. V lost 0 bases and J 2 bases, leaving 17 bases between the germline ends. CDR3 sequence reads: CASSEALGPTVTYEQYF. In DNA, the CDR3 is TGTGCCAGCAGTGAAGCGCTTGGGCCGACAGTGACCTACGAGCAGTACTTC. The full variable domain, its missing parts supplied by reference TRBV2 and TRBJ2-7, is EPEVTQTPSHQVTQMGQEVILRCVPISNHLYFYWYRQILGQKVEFLVSFYNNEISEKSEIFDDQFSVERPDGSNFTLKIRSTKLEDSAMYFCASSEALGPTVTYEQYFGPGTRLTVT.

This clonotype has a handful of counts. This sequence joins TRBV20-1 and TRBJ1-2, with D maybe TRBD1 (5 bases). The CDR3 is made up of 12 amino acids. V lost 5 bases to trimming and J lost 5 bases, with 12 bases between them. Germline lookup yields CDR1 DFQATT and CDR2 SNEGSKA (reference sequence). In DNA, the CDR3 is TGCAGTGCTTGGGCCCAGGGTTATGGCTACACCTTC. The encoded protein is CSAWAQGYGYTF.

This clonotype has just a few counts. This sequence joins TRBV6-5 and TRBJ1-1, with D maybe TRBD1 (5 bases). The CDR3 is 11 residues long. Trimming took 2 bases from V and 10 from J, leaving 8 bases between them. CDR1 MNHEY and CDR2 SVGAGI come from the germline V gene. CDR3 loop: CASSYGHGAFF. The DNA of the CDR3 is TGTGCCAGCAGTTACGGACATGGAGCTTTCTTT.

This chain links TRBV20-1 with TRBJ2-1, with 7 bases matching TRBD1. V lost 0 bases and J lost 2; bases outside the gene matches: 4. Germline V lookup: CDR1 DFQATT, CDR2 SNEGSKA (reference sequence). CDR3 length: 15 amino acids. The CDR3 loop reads CSARDGTDTYNEQFF. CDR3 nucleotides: TGCAGTGCTAGAGACGGGACAGACACCTACAATGAGCAGTTCTTC.

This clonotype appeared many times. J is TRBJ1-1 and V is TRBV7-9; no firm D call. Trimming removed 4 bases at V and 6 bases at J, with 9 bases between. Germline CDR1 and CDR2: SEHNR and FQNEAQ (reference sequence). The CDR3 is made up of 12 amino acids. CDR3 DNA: TGTGCCAGCAGCTCTCTCGGACCTGAAGCTTTCTTT. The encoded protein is CASSSLGPEAFF.

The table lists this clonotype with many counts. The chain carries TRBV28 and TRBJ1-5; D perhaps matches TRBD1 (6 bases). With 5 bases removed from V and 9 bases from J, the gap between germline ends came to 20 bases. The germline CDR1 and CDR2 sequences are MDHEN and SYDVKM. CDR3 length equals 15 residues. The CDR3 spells CASSPAPTGRGPQHF. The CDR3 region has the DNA TGTGCCAGCAGTCCCGCCCCCACAGGGAGAGGGCCCCAGCATTTT.

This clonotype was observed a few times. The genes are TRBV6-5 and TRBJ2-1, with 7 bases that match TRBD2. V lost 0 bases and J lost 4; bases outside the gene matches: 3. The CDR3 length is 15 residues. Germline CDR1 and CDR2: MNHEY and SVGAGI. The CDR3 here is CASSYSEGGYNEQFF. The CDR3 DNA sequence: TGTGCCAGCAGTTACTCAGAGGGAGGGTACAATGAGCAGTTCTTC.

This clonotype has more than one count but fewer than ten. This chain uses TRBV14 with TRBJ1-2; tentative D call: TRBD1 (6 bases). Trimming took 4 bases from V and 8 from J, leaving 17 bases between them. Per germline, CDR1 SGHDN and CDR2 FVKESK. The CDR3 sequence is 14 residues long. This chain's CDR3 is CASSPIQGPKGYTF. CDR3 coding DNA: TGTGCCAGCAGCCCGATACAGGGACCCAAAGGCTACACCTTC.

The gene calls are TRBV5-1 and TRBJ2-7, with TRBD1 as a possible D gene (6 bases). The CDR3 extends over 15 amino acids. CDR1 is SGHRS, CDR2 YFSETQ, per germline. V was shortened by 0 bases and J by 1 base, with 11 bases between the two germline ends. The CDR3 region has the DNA TGCGCCAGCAGCTTGGGACAGGTGGAGTCCTACGAGCAGTACTTC. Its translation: CASSLGQVESYEQYF. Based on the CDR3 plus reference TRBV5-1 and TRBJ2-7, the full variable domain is KAGVTQTPRYLIKTRGQQVTLSCSPISGHRSVSWYQQTPGQGLQFLFEYFSETQRNKGNFPGRFSGRQFSNSRSEMNVSTLELGDSALYLCASSLGQVESYEQYFGPGTRLTVT.

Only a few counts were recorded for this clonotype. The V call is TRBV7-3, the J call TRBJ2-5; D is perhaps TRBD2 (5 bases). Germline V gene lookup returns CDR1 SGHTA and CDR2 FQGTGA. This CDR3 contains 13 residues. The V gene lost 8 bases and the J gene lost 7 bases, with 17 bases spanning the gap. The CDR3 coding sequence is TGTGCCAGCTGTGAGGGAGCCCTCGGGACCCAGTACTTC. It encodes CASCEGALGTQYF.

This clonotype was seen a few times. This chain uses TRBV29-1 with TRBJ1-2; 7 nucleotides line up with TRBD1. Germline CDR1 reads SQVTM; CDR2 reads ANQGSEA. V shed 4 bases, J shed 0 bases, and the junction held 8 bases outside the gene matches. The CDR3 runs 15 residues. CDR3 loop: CSVGGQPTSNYGYTF. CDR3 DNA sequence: TGCAGCGTTGGGGGACAGCCCACTTCTAACTATGGCTACACCTTC. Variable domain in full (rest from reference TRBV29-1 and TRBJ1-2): SAVISQKPSRDICQRGTSLTIQCQVDSQVTMMFWYRQQPGQSLTLIATANQGSEATYESGFVIDKFPISRPNLTFSTLTVSNMSPEDSSIYLCSVGGQPTSNYGYTFGSGTRLTVV.

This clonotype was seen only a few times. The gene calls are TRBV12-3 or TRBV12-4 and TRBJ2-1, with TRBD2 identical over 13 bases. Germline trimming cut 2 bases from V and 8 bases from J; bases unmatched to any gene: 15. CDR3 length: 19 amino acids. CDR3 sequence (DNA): TGTGCCAGCAGTTTAAAAAAGGGGGGGGGACTAGCGGGGAAGGATGAGCAGTTCTTC. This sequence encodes CASSLKKGGGLAGKDEQFF.

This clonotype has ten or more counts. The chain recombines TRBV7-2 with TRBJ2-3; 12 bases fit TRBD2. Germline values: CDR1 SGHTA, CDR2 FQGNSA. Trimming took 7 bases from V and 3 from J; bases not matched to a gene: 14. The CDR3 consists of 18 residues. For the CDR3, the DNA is TGTGCCAGCACCCAAAATTGGCTAGCGGGAGGGCTGACAGATACGCAGTATTTT. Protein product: CASTQNWLAGGLTDTQYF.

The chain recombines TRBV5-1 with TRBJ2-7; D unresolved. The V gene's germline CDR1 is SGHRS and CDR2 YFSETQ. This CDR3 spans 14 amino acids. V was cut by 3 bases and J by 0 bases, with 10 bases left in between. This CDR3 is CASSSSDRSYEQYF. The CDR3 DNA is TGCGCCAGCAGCTCCTCAGACCGCTCCTACGAGCAGTACTTC.

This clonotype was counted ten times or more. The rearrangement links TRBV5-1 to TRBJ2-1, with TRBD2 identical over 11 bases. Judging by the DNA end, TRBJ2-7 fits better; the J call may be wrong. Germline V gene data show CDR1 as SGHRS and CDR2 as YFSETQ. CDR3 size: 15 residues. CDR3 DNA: TGCGCCAGCAGCTTGCCCCTAGCGGGAGGAGATGAGCAGTACTTC. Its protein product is CASSLPLAGGDEQYF.

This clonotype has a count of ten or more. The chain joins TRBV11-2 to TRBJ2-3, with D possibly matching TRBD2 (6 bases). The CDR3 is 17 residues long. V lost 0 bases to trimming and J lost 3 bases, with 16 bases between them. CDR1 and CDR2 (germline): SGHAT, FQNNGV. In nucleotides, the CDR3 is TGTGCCAGCAGCTTAGATCCTCCGGGAGTCATTACAGATACGCAGTATTTT. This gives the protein CASSLDPPGVITDTQYF.

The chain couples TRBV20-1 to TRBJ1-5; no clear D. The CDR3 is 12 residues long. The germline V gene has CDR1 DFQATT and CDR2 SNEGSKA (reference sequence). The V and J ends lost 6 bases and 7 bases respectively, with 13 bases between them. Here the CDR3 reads CSAPRIEQPQHF. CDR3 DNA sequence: TGCAGTGCCCCGAGGATCGAGCAGCCCCAGCATTTT.